These 20 T cell receptor beta chains came from one sample sequenced in a study of blood T cell repertoires in COVID-19. Using immunoSEQ multiplex PCR, the repertoire was profiled, and TCRdb retains in-frame clones only, with some absent. This table has about 62,000 clones, roughly 90% appearing once. The sample comprised peripheral blood. These receptors all stem from a woman older than 75 with acute or convalescent COVID-19.

This rearrangement joins TRBV5-1 to TRBJ2-7; tentative D call: TRBD2 (6 bases). Trimming removed 4 bases at V and 3 bases at J, with 17 bases between. The germline CDR1 and CDR2 sequences are SGHRS and YFSETQ. This CDR3 spans 15 amino acids. CDR3 nucleotide sequence: TGCGCCAGCAGCCATTCCGGGACTGCTGGCTACGAGCAGTACTTC. This codes for CASSHSGTAGYEQYF.

The J gene is TRBJ2-7, the V gene TRBV7-2, with D possibly TRBD1 on 5 matching bases. Trimming stripped 1 base from V and 3 bases from J, with 10 bases between. Germline V gene lookup returns CDR1 SGHTA and CDR2 FQGNSA. CDR3 size: 14 residues. CDR3: CASSLDVGVYEQYF. The CDR3 DNA sequence: TGTGCCAGCAGCTTAGATGTAGGGGTCTACGAGCAGTACTTC.

The DNA of the CDR3 is TGTGCCAGTGGAAAAGGGACAGGATACTCCTACGAGCAGTACTTC. Protein: CASGKGTGYSYEQYF. V gene TRBV19 combines with J gene TRBJ2-7; TRBD1 agrees at 8 bases. Trimming at V came to 8 bases and at J to 0 bases, leaving 9 bases not matched to a gene. The germline CDR1 and CDR2 sequences are LNHDA and SQIVND (reference sequence). The CDR3 is 15 residues long.

The sample holds one count of this clone. This chain connects TRBV30 to TRBJ1-2, with TRBD1 matching 7 bases. This CDR3 is built from 14 residues. Per the germline V gene, CDR1 is GTSNPN and CDR2 is SVGIG (reference sequence). V trimming: 4 bases; J trimming: 2 bases; junction bases outside the gene matches: 7. The CDR3 sequence is CAWIPPGQNYGYTF. CDR3 sequence (DNA): TGTGCCTGGATCCCTCCGGGACAGAACTATGGCTACACCTTC.

This rearrangement joins TRBV6-1 to TRBJ1-6; no clear D. The V end lost 1 base, the J end lost 9 bases, and 7 bases lay between the germline ends. CDR3 length equals 13 residues. Germline V gene data show CDR1 as MNHNS and CDR2 as SASEGT. This chain's CDR3 is CASSEVGSSPLHF. The CDR3 nucleotides are TGTGCCAGCAGTGAAGTGGGGAGTTCACCCCTCCACTTT.

V gene TRBV19 combines with J gene TRBJ1-3, with TRBD1 matching over 10 bases. This CDR3 comprises 14 residues. CDR1 is LNHDA, CDR2 SQIVND, per germline (reference sequence). V shed 4 bases, J shed 4 bases, and the junction held 1 base outside the gene matches. The CDR3 DNA sequence: TGTGCCAGTAGTAGACAGGGGGCCGGAAACACCATATATTTT. Protein sequence: CASSRQGAGNTIYF.

The V and J genes are TRBV4-3 and TRBJ1-2; D is unresolved. CDR1 LGHNA and CDR2 YSLEER come from the germline V gene. The V and J ends lost 0 bases and 7 bases respectively, with 15 bases between them. This CDR3 is built from 15 residues. The CDR3 here is CASSQDYDTVGGYTF. The CDR3 nucleotides are TGCGCCAGCAGCCAAGATTATGATACCGTCGGTGGCTACACCTTC.

The J gene is TRBJ1-3, the V gene TRBV3-1 (or the pseudogene TRBV3-2), with D unresolved. Trimming left V 5 bases short and J 0 bases short, with 11 bases between. CDR3 length equals 15 residues. Germline assignment: CDR1 LGHDT and CDR2 YNNKEL (reference sequence). The CDR3 reads CASSVTPFSGNTIYF. Here the CDR3 DNA reads TGTGCCAGCAGCGTGACTCCTTTCTCTGGAAACACCATATATTTT.

The CDR3 bases are TGTGCCAGCTGCAGGGGAACCGGGGAGCTGTTTTTT. Residues: CASCRGTGELFF. This sequence joins TRBV11-2 and TRBJ2-2, with a weak D call TRBD1 (6 bases). The CDR3 covers 12 residues. Germline V gene sequence: CDR1 SGHAT, CDR2 FQNNGV. Trimming stripped 8 bases from V and 5 bases from J, with 9 bases between.

The rearrangement uses TRBV10-3 and TRBJ2-5; D unclear. Germline CDR1 ENHRY, CDR2 SYGVKD. CDR3 length equals 13 residues. V was trimmed by 6 bases and J by 5 bases, leaving 13 bases between them. CDR3 sequence reads: CAIRAESRETQYF. CDR3 nucleotides: TGTGCCATCAGGGCAGAGTCGCGGGAGACCCAGTACTTC.

The chain joins TRBV19 to TRBJ2-7; 11 bases map to TRBD2. Germline V lookup: CDR1 LNHDA, CDR2 SQIVND (reference sequence). V shed 3 bases and J 2 bases; nucleotides not matched to a gene: 3. CDR3 length: 15 residues. CDR3 DNA: TGTGCCAGTAGTATCGGGACTAGCGGTACCTACGAGCAGTACTTC. This encodes CASSIGTSGTYEQYF.

The rearrangement uses TRBV19 and TRBJ1-2, with D perhaps TRBD1 (5 bases). The germline V gene has CDR1 LNHDA and CDR2 SQIVND (reference sequence). V was cut by 3 bases and J by 8 bases, with 19 bases left in between. The CDR3 contains 15 residues. Here the CDR3 DNA reads TGTGCCAGTAGTATCCGGGGGATTCGTAACCGGGGCTACACCTTC. Its protein product is CASSIRGIRNRGYTF.

This clone occurred a few times. The chain joins TRBV30 to TRBJ1-6, with no clear D. Germline assignment: CDR1 GTSNPN and CDR2 SVGIG (reference sequence). V dropped 0 bases and J dropped 6 bases, with 15 bases sitting between them. The CDR3 has 16 amino acids. CDR3 in amino acids: CAWSVPAPWSNSPLHF. DNA for the CDR3: TGTGCCTGGAGTGTACCCGCTCCCTGGAGTAATTCACCCCTCCACTTT.

This sequence joins TRBV9 and TRBJ1-1; perhaps TRBD1 as D (6 bases). Per the germline V gene, CDR1 is SGDLS and CDR2 is YYNGEE. V shed 1 base and J shed 1 base, with 8 bases lying between them. This CDR3 has 14 amino acids. The DNA of the CDR3 is TGTGCCAGCAGCGTATTGGGACAGAACACTGAAGCTTTCTTT. This encodes CASSVLGQNTEAFF.

The chain employs TRBV4-3 and TRBJ1-5; tentative D call: TRBD1 (5 bases). In germline, CDR1 is LGHNA, CDR2 YSLEER. Trimming shortened V by 0 bases and J by 3 bases, and 9 bases separated the two germline ends. The CDR3 has 15 residues. As DNA, the CDR3 is TGCGCCAGCAGCCAAGATAGACAGCACAATCAGCCCCAGCATTTT. This codes for CASSQDRQHNQPQHF.

V is TRBV5-1 and J is TRBJ1-1, with D unclear. The germline gives CDR1 SGHRS, CDR2 YFSETQ. The CDR3 covers 13 residues. V was pared by 5 bases and J by 1 base, with 9 bases between. This CDR3 reads CASRNTENTEAFF. DNA of the CDR3: TGCGCCAGCAGAAATACAGAGAACACTGAAGCTTTCTTT.

V is TRBV9 and J is TRBJ1-6; no clear D gene. V lost 1 base and J lost 7, with 9 bases in between. The germline V gene has CDR1 SGDLS and CDR2 YYNGEE. The CDR3 is 14 amino acids. The CDR3 sequence is CASSVMAENSPLHF. The CDR3 DNA follows: TGTGCCAGCAGCGTAATGGCGGAAAATTCACCCCTCCACTTT.

The chain uses TRBV28 and TRBJ1-1; D gene ambiguous. This CDR3 region has 15 residues. V lost 2 bases and J lost 0, with 10 bases in between. Germline CDR1 MDHEN, CDR2 SYDVKM. CDR3 in DNA: TGTGCCAGCAGTTTACAGGAATCCATGAACACTGAAGCTTTCTTT. Translation: CASSLQESMNTEAFF.

The chain couples TRBV5-4 to TRBJ1-1; 9 bases are shared with TRBD1. Germline trimming cut 6 bases from V and 3 bases from J; bases unmatched to any gene: 9. Germline V gene sequence: CDR1 SGHNT, CDR2 YYREEE (reference sequence). This CDR3 region has 15 residues. CDR3 DNA sequence: TGTGCCAGCACCGAGGGACAGGGAGGGTACACTGAAGCTTTCTTT. It is translated as CASTEGQGGYTEAFF.

CDR3: CASSLGGNTIYF. The CDR3 DNA is TGTGCCAGCAGTTTAGGAGGGAACACCATATATTTT. The chain joins TRBV12-3 or TRBV12-4 to TRBJ1-3; D uncertain. The germline V and J ends were trimmed by 1 base and 7 bases, with 5 bases remaining between them. This CDR3 is built from 12 residues.